This T cell receptor (beta chain) comes out of a study of CD8 T cells in Susac syndrome. Study-wide results and caveats: The authors acknowledged that their TCR sequencing and HLA analysis involved a relatively small number of individuals.

With random hexamers, reverse transcription was performed on about 0.5 to 1 ug of RNA. Amplification of TCR beta CDR3 by immunoSEQ multiplex PCR spanned 54 Vbeta and 13 Jbeta. Each CDR3 protein is one row after TCRdb ran MiXCR on the immunoSEQ multiplex PCR reads. Here the sample spans some 300,000 distinct CDR3 sequences, about 88% being singletons. About this clonotype: Its antigen is undetermined. The junction does not match germline at one end; this may be a read error.

This CDR3 is built from 14 residues. CDR1 is SGHTS and CDR2 is YDEGEE in the germline V gene. From blood CD8+ and CD4+ T cells, the TCR beta chain was sequenced. In contrast to the negatively isolated CD8+ and CD4+ T cells, TEMRA cells were FACS-enriched. This TCR was recovered from a human donor with multiple sclerosis. The chain is built from TRBV5-8 and TRBJ1-5, with a tentative D call TRBD1 (5 bases). Sequencing used CD8+ T cells from PBMCs. The CDR3 DNA is TGTGCCAGCAGCTTCGGGACCCTAGAGCAGCCCCGGCATTTT. Translation: CASSFGTLEQPRHF.